This T cell receptor (beta chain) appears in the sequencing data of a study of cytomegalovirus exposure and HLA in healthy donors. The PCR used 60 Vbeta and 13 Jbeta primers. The table came from immunoSEQ multiplex PCR; TCRdb's copy has only in-frame clones and leaves some out. The sample totals 100,000 to 150,000 clones. This CDR3 has 16 residues. CDR1 and CDR2 from the germline V gene are SEHNR and FQNEAQ (reference sequence). The junction had 4 bases not matched to a gene; V was cut back by 0 bases and J by 1 base. This chain links TRBV7-9 with TRBJ1-2; 8 nucleotides match TRBD1. The receptor's source is a woman aged 35 to 49 in good health and CMV-seronegative. Sample: PBMCs. CDR3 coding DNA: TGTGCCAGCAGCTTAGCTGGAGACAGGGGTAACTATGGCTACACCTTC. This gives the protein CASSLAGDRGNYGYTF.